A selection of T cell receptor beta chains follows, all from one sample in a study of OX40 agonist ivuxolimab in advanced cancers. Generated by immunoSEQ multiplex PCR, the TCRdb table keeps only in-frame clones and is missing some. The repertoire includes about 24,000 clones, around 73% of them detected once, and around 19% sits in the top ten. Material: CD4+ or CD8+ T cells sorted from blood, obtained in a trial of the OX40 agonist ivuxolimab. The receptors were gathered from an adult with an advanced solid tumor such as melanoma, head and neck, liver or kidney cancer. Each CDR3 is given with its conserved first and last residue. D genes are given only for firm matches. Clone size is shown for a subset of rows, as once, few, many or a class of expanded clone.

V gene: TRBV4-2; CDR3 length: 17; J gene: TRBJ1-1; clone size: NA; D gene: NA; CDR3 protein: CASSQDNRAGVNTEAFF; CDR3 DNA: TGTGCCAGCAGCCAAGATAATCGGGCAGGGGTGAACACTGAAGCTTTCTTT
V gene: TRBV27; CDR3 length: 15; J gene: TRBJ2-3; clone size: NA; D gene: TRBD2; CDR3 protein: CASTLGTSGSDTQYF; CDR3 DNA: TGTGCCAGCACCTTAGGGACTAGCGGTTCTGATACGCAGTATTTT
V gene: TRBV7-3; CDR3 length: 14; J gene: TRBJ1-1; clone size: few; D gene: NA; CDR3 protein: CASSLGVRNTEAFF; CDR3 DNA: TGTGCCAGCAGCTTGGGGGTGAGGAACACTGAAGCTTTCTTT
V gene: TRBV4-3; CDR3 length: 19; J gene: TRBJ2-3; clone size: NA; D gene: TRBD2; CDR3 protein: CASSQAIAGGPGFEDTQYF; CDR3 DNA: TGCGCCAGCAGCCAAGCCATAGCGGGGGGGCCGGGGTTCGAAGATACGCAGTATTTT
V gene: TRBV5-4; CDR3 length: 17; J gene: TRBJ2-1; clone size: NA; D gene: NA; CDR3 protein: CASSTQGAGGSYNEQFF; CDR3 DNA: TGTGCCAGCAGCACCCAGGGGGCGGGGGGCTCCTACAATGAGCAGTTCTTC
V gene: TRBV5-6; CDR3 length: 14; J gene: TRBJ1-2; clone size: NA; D gene: NA; CDR3 protein: CASSLFQGNYGYTF; CDR3 DNA: TGTGCCAGCAGCTTGTTTCAGGGAAACTATGGCTACACCTTC
V gene: TRBV6-4; CDR3 length: 15; J gene: TRBJ2-1; clone size: NA; D gene: TRBD2; CDR3 protein: CASSQTSGDNNEQFF; CDR3 DNA: TGTGCCAGCAGCCAAACTAGCGGGGATAACAATGAGCAGTTCTTC
V gene: TRBV7-6; CDR3 length: 13; J gene: TRBJ2-7; clone size: NA; D gene: NA; CDR3 protein: CASSPRRSHEQYF; CDR3 DNA: TGTGCCAGCAGCCCCAGGCGATCCCACGAGCAGTACTTC
V gene: TRBV4-2; CDR3 length: 15; J gene: TRBJ1-5; clone size: once; D gene: NA; CDR3 protein: CASSSTEYSNQPQHF; CDR3 DNA: TGTGCCAGCAGCTCGACGGAGTATAGCAATCAGCCCCAGCATTTT
V gene: TRBV5-4; CDR3 length: 13; J gene: TRBJ2-7; clone size: NA; D gene: NA; CDR3 protein: CASSIGTRYEQYF; CDR3 DNA: TGTGCCAGCAGCATAGGGACACGCTACGAGCAGTACTTC
V gene: TRBV11-1; CDR3 length: 13; J gene: TRBJ2-7; clone size: NA; D gene: NA; CDR3 protein: CASSFPSSYEQYF; CDR3 DNA: TGTGCCAGCAGCTTCCCGAGCTCCTACGAGCAGTACTTC
V gene: TRBV28; CDR3 length: 14; J gene: TRBJ1-4; clone size: NA; D gene: NA; CDR3 protein: CASSEGWGNEKLFF; CDR3 DNA: TGTGCCAGCAGTGAAGGCTGGGGTAATGAAAAACTGTTTTTT
V gene: TRBV28; CDR3 length: 15; J gene: TRBJ2-1; clone size: NA; D gene: TRBD1; CDR3 protein: CASSLEGATYNEQFF; CDR3 DNA: TGTGCCAGCAGTCTCGAGGGGGCCACCTACAATGAGCAGTTCTTC
V gene: TRBV19; CDR3 length: 14; J gene: TRBJ2-1; clone size: NA; D gene: NA; CDR3 protein: CASSSQTSSDEQFF; CDR3 DNA: TGTGCCAGTAGTTCCCAGACTAGTTCGGATGAGCAGTTCTTC
V gene: TRBV30; CDR3 length: 12; J gene: TRBJ2-5; clone size: NA; D gene: NA; CDR3 protein: CAWRGLQETQYF; CDR3 DNA: TGTGCCTGGAGGGGACTTCAAGAGACCCAGTACTTC
V gene: TRBV7-2; CDR3 length: 13; J gene: TRBJ2-2; clone size: NA; D gene: NA; CDR3 protein: CASSLLAGGELFF; CDR3 DNA: TGTGCCAGCAGCCTTCTAGCAGGCGGGGAGCTGTTTTTT
V gene: TRBV6-5; CDR3 length: 14; J gene: TRBJ2-7; clone size: NA; D gene: NA; CDR3 protein: CASSPSLRDYEQYF; CDR3 DNA: TGTGCCAGCAGTCCATCCCTGAGGGACTACGAGCAGTACTTC
V gene: TRBV4-3; CDR3 length: 16; J gene: TRBJ2-7; clone size: NA; D gene: NA; CDR3 protein: CASSQVRGKTSYEQYF; CDR3 DNA: TGCGCCAGCAGCCAAGTGAGGGGCAAAACCTCCTACGAGCAGTACTTC
V gene: TRBV4-2; CDR3 length: 17; J gene: TRBJ2-1; clone size: NA; D gene: TRBD2; CDR3 protein: CASSQEYTSGAINEQFF; CDR3 DNA: TGTGCCAGCAGCCAAGAATATACTAGCGGGGCGATCAATGAGCAGTTCTTC
V gene: TRBV7-6; CDR3 length: 14; J gene: TRBJ2-1; clone size: NA; D gene: TRBD2; CDR3 protein: CASSLVVAGLEQFF; CDR3 DNA: TGTGCCAGCAGCTTAGTGGTAGCGGGGCTTGAGCAGTTCTTC